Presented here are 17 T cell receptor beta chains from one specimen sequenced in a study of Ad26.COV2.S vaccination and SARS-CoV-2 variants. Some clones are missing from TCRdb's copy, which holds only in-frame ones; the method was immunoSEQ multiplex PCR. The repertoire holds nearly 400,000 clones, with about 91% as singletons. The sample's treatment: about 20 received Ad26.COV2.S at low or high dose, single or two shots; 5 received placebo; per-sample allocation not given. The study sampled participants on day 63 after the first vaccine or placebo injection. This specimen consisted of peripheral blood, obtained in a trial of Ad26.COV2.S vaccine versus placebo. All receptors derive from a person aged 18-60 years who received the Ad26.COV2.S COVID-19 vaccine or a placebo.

CDR3 protein: CASSQQGYGYTF. CDR3 in DNA: TGTGCCAGCAGCCAACAGGGATATGGCTACACCTTC. V and J are TRBV7-9 and TRBJ1-2, with D possibly matching TRBD1 (6 bases). The CDR3 is 12 amino acids. In germline, CDR1 is SEHNR, CDR2 FQNEAQ (reference sequence). Trimming shortened V by 5 bases and J by 5 bases, and 9 bases separated the two germline ends.

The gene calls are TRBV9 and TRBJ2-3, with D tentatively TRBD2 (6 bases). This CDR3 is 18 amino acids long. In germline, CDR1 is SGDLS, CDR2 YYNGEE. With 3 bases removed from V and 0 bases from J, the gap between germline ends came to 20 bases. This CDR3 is CASSGEKLASPSTDTQYF. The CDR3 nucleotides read TGTGCCAGCAGCGGAGAGAAGCTAGCGTCCCCTAGCACAGATACGCAGTATTTT.

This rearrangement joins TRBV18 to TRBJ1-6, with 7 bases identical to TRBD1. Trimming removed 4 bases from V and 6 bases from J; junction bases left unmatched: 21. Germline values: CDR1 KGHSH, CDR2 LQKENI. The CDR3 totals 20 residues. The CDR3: CASSLTGASTHSALNSPLHF. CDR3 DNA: TGTGCCAGCTCACTAACAGGGGCCTCGACCCACTCCGCACTTAATTCACCCCTCCACTTT.

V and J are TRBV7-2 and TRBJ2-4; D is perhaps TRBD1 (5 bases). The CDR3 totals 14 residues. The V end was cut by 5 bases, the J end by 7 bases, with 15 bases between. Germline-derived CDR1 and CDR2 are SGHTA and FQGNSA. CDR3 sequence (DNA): TGTGCCAGCAGCCCCGCTAGGGGTCAGAACATTCAGTACTTC. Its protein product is CASSPARGQNIQYF.

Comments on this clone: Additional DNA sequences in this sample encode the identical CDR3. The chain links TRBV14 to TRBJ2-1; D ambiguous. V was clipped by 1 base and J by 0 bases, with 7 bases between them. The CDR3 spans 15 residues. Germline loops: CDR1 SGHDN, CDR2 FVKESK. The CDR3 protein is CASSQVGSSYNEQFF. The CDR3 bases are TGTGCCAGCAGCCAAGTGGGTAGCTCCTACAATGAGCAGTTCTTC.

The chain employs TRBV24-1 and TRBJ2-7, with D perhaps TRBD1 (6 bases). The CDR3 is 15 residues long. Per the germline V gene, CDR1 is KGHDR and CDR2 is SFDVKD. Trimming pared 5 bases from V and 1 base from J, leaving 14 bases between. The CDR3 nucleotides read TGTGCCACCAGTGTAGGCAGGGGCCTTTCCTACGAGCAGTACTTC. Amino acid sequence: CATSVGRGLSYEQYF.

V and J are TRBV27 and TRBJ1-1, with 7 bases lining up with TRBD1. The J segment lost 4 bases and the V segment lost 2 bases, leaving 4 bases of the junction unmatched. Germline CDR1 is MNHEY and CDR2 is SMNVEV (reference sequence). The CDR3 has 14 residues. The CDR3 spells CASSLGPGGTEAFF. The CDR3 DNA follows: TGTGCCAGCAGTTTAGGGCCAGGGGGCACTGAAGCTTTCTTT.

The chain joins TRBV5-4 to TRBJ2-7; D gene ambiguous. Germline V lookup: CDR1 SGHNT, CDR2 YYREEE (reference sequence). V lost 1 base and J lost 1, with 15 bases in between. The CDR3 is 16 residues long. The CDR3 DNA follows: TGTGCCAGCAGCTTGAGTCGGCAGGCCGCTTCCTACGAGCAGTACTTC. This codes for CASSLSRQAASYEQYF.

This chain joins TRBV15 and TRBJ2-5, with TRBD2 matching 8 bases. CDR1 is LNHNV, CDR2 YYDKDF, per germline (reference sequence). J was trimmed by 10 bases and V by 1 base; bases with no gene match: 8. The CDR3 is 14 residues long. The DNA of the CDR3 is TGTGCCACCAGCAGAGCCCTCGGGCGGGAGGACCAGTACTTC. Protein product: CATSRALGREDQYF.

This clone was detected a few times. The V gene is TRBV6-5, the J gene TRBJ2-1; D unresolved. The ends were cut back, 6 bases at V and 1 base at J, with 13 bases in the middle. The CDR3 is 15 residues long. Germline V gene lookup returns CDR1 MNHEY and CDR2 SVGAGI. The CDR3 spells CASSVDLVSYNEQFF. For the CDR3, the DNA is TGTGCCAGCAGCGTAGATTTGGTTTCCTACAATGAGCAGTTCTTC.

CDR3 DNA sequence: TGTGCCAGCTCACCCGACTACTCTCCCTACAATGAGCAGTTCTTC. Protein product: CASSPDYSPYNEQFF. The V and J genes are TRBV18 and TRBJ2-1, with a tentative D call TRBD2 (5 bases). The CDR3 is 15 amino acids. Looked up from germline, CDR1 is KGHSH and CDR2 is LQKENI. V lost 3 bases and J lost 2, with 11 bases in between.

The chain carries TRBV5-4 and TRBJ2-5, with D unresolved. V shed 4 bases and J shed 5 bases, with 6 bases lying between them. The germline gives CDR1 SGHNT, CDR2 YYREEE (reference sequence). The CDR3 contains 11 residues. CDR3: CASSGGETQYF. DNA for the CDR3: TGTGCCAGCAGCGGTGGGGAGACCCAGTACTTC.

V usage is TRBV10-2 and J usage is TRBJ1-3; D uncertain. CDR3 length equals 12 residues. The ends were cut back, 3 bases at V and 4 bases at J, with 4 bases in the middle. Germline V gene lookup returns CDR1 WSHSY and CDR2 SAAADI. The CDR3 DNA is TGCGCCAGCAGTGAAACCGGAAACACCATATATTTT. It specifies CASSETGNTIYF.

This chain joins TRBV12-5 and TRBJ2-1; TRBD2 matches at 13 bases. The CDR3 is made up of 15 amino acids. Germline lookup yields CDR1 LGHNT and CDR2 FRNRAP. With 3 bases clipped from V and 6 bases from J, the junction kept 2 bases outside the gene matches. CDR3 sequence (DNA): TGTGCTAGTGGTTTAGGGACTAGCGGGACCAATGAGCAGTTCTTC. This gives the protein CASGLGTSGTNEQFF.

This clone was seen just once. CDR3 protein: CASSRLAGYNEQFF. The CDR3 DNA reads TGTGCCAGCAGCAGGCTAGCGGGGTACAATGAGCAGTTCTTC. This rearrangement joins TRBV9 to TRBJ2-1, with TRBD2 matching 9 bases. Trimming took 4 bases from V and 4 from J; bases not matched to a gene: 3. The CDR3 covers 14 residues. Germline assignment: CDR1 SGDLS and CDR2 YYNGEE.

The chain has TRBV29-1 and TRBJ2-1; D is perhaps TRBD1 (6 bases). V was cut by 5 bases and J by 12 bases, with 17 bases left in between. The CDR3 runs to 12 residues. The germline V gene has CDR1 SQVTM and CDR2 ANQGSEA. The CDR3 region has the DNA TGCAGCGTTCAAGTGGGACACCCGGTGCAGTTCTTC. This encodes CSVQVGHPVQFF.

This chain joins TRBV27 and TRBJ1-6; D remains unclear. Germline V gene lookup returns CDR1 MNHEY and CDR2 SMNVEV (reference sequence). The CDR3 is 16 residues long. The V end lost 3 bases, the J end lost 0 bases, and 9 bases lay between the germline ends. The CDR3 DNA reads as TGTGCCAGCAGTTTCCAGACGAGCTCCTATAATTCACCCCTCCACTTT. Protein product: CASSFQTSSYNSPLHF.